Listed below are T cell receptor beta chains from one sample, sequenced in a study of T-cell memory formation after mild COVID-19. A single record per CDR3 protein comes from TCRdb applying MiXCR to the 5' RACE reads. Of 200,000 to 250,000 distinct CDR3 sequences detected, 8.5% to 9.5% appear once; the ten largest clones hold around 20%. The sample comprised PBMCs or a T cell subset sorted from them (not recorded which). Receptors originate from a man aged 18-30 years who had mild COVID-19 (a few samples of this study predate the infection). Cell type and time point are not known. Both conserved end residues are part of each CDR3. D genes are given only for firm matches. Where a row states a size, it is once, few, many or the class of an expanded clone; other rows omit it.

TRBV4-2	TRBJ1-1	-	-	CASSQVGQMNTEAFF	TGTGCCAGCAGCCAAGTTGGACAGATGAACACTGAAGCTTTCTTT
TRBV12-3/TRBV12-4	TRBJ2-1	-	TRBD2	CASSFGRKNEQFF	TGTGCCAGCAGTTTCGGGAGGAAGAATGAGCAGTTCTTC
TRBV14	TRBJ1-3	-	TRBD1	CASSKQGASGNTIYF	TGTGCCAGCAGCAAACAGGGGGCCTCTGGAAACACCATATATTTT
TRBV18	TRBJ2-3	many	-	CASSPQDTQYF	TGTGCCAGCTCACCGCAAGATACGCAGTATTTT
TRBV12-3/TRBV12-4	TRBJ2-1	few	TRBD2	CASSPPGSGAYNEQFF	TGTGCCAGCAGTCCACCCGGTAGCGGGGCTTACAATGAGCAGTTCTTC
TRBV12-3/TRBV12-4	TRBJ2-3	-	-	CASSLGRVADTQYF	TGTGCCAGCAGTTTAGGGAGGGTCGCAGATACGCAGTATTTT
TRBV9	TRBJ2-2	few	-	CASSQRYTGELFF	TGTGCCAGCAGTCAGAGGTACACCGGGGAGCTGTTTTTT
TRBV4-1	TRBJ2-5	-	TRBD2	CASSQEVGGGAETQYF	TGCGCCAGCAGCCAAGAAGTGGGCGGGGGGGCCGAGACCCAGTACTTC
TRBV7-9	TRBJ2-2	-	-	CASSPGGGSTGELFF	TGTGCCAGCTCGCCCGGAGGGGGGAGCACCGGGGAGCTGTTTTTT
TRBV27	TRBJ1-1	few	-	CASSSTGPEAFF	TGTGCCAGCAGCTCCACGGGGCCTGAAGCTTTCTTT
TRBV19	TRBJ1-1	-	-	CASKRTENTEAFF	TGTGCCAGTAAGCGGACGGAGAACACTGAAGCTTTCTTT
TRBV20-1	TRBJ1-2	-	-	CSASWWPSFCYTF	TGCAGTGCTAGCTGGTGGCCGTCTTTTTGCTACACCTTC
TRBV10-1	TRBJ1-1	many	-	CASSGQVNAEAFF	TGCGCCAGCAGTGGACAAGTGAACGCTGAAGCTTTCTTT
TRBV3-1	TRBJ2-7	many	-	CASSPEIGKGGYYEQYF	TGTGCCAGCAGCCCCGAGATCGGAAAGGGGGGGTACTACGAGCAGTACTTC
TRBV6-1	TRBJ1-2	few	-	CASRKDPGTPYGYTF	TGTGCCAGCAGAAAGGACCCGGGAACTCCCTATGGCTACACCTTC
TRBV7-9	TRBJ2-5	many	TRBD1	CASSLMTGGSQETQYF	TGTGCCAGCAGCTTAATGACAGGGGGGTCTCAAGAGACCCAGTACTTC
TRBV7-9	TRBJ1-2	-	-	CASSLNTNYGYTF	TGTGCCAGCAGCTTAAACACTAACTATGGCTACACCTTC
TRBV7-2	TRBJ2-1	-	-	CASSLNQGRFGEQFF	TGTGCCAGCAGCTTAAATCAGGGGCGATTCGGTGAGCAGTTCTTC
TRBV12-3/TRBV12-4	TRBJ2-1	few	-	CASSFRKGVTYNEQFF	TGTGCCAGCAGTTTCCGGAAAGGGGTCACCTACAATGAGCAGTTCTTC
TRBV18	TRBJ1-3	-	-	CASSQDERNTIYF	TGTGCCAGCTCACAAGATGAGCGGAACACCATATATTTT
TRBV4-3	TRBJ2-1	-	-	CASSQDAGRYNEQFF	TGCGCCAGCAGCCAAGACGCGGGGCGCTACAATGAGCAGTTCTTC
TRBV12-3/TRBV12-4	TRBJ1-5	few	-	CASSVRENQPQHF	TGTGCCAGCAGTGTACGAGAAAATCAGCCCCAGCATTTT
TRBV9	TRBJ2-5	-	TRBD1	CASSVLDRQETQYF	TGTGCCAGCAGCGTCCTGGACAGGCAAGAGACCCAGTACTTC
TRBV19	TRBJ1-2	few	-	CATLDRDGYTF	TGTGCCACCCTGGACCGGGATGGCTACACCTTC
TRBV20-1	TRBJ1-2	few	-	CSAAPDAGSYGYTF	TGCAGTGCCGCCCCAGATGCAGGGTCATATGGCTACACCTTC
TRBV7-3	TRBJ2-1	few	-	CASSLSQGQYNEQFF	TGTGCCAGCAGCTTGTCGCAGGGTCAGTACAATGAGCAGTTCTTC
TRBV18	TRBJ1-2	few	TRBD1	CASSPAGQGGTGGYTF	TGTGCCAGCTCACCAGCGGGACAGGGCGGTACCGGTGGCTACACCTTC
TRBV12-3/TRBV12-4	TRBJ1-1	few	-	CASSLRGQAFF	TGTGCCAGCAGTTTACGGGGACAAGCTTTCTTT
TRBV5-1	TRBJ1-2	few	-	CASSLNPGTYGYTF	TGCGCCAGCAGCTTGAATCCAGGGACCTATGGCTACACCTTC
TRBV7-8	TRBJ2-7	-	-	CASSLVAGQRYEQYF	TGTGCCAGCAGCTTAGTAGCCGGCCAACGCTACGAGCAGTACTTC
TRBV13	TRBJ2-2	-	-	CASSLGRGGTGELFF	TGTGCCAGCAGCCTGGGTCGTGGCGGAACCGGGGAGCTGTTTTTT
TRBV5-1	TRBJ2-5	many	TRBD1	CASMMTRTGLGTQYF	TGCGCCAGCATGATGACCCGGACAGGTTTAGGGACCCAGTACTTC
TRBV5-1	TRBJ2-5	few	TRBD2	CASSSDSGVETQYF	TGCGCCAGCAGCTCGGATAGCGGGGTCGAGACCCAGTACTTC
TRBV6-2/TRBV6-3	TRBJ1-2	-	-	CASSYSTGSIYGYTF	TGTGCCAGCAGTTACTCGACAGGCTCCATATATGGCTACACCTTC
TRBV9	TRBJ1-2	-	-	CASSPRQEPYGYTF	TGTGCCAGCAGCCCACGACAGGAACCCTATGGCTACACCTTC
TRBV24-1	TRBJ1-5	few	-	CATGSDQPQHF	TGTGCCACCGGATCCGATCAGCCCCAGCATTTT
TRBV9	TRBJ1-4	-	-	CASSTLPGEKLFF	TGTGCCAGCAGTACCCTCCCAGGCGAAAAACTGTTTTTT
TRBV5-1	TRBJ2-5	-	TRBD1	CASSRRTGQETQYF	TGCGCCAGCAGCAGACGGACAGGGCAGGAGACCCAGTACTTC
TRBV12-3/TRBV12-4	TRBJ1-5	-	-	CASSRGRVQPQHF	TGTGCCAGCAGCCGGGGTAGGGTTCAGCCCCAGCATTTT
TRBV5-1	TRBJ2-3	few	-	CASSSWGVGGSTDTQYF	TGCGCCAGCAGCTCGTGGGGGGTAGGGGGCAGCACAGATACGCAGTATTTT